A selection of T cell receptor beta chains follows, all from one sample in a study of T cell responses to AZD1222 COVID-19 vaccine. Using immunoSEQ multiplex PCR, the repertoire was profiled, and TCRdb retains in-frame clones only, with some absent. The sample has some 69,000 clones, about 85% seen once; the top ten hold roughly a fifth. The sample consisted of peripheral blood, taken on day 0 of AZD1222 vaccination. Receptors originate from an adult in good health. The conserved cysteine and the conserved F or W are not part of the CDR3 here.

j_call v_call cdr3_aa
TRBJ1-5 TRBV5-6 ASSTGTQNQPQH
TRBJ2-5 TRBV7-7 ASSRTGEETQY
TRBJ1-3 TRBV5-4 ASSKGTPQSSGNTIY
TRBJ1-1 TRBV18 ASSPPGQGFNTEAF
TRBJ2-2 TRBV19 ASMRNPNTGELF
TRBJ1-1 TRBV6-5 ASSYLGPQGNTEAF
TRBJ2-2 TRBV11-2 ASSLGPNLAGELF
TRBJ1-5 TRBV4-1 ASSGRAGNQPQH
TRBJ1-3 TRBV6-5 ASRYSGNTIY
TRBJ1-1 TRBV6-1 ASSEEGMNTEAF
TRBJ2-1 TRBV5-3 ARSLAPRGAYNEQF
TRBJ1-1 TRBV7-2 ASSSPLANTEAF
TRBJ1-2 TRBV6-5 ASSYSTPGSSYGYT
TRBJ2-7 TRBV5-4 ASSFWGTAYEQY
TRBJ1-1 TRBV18 ASSLGQGNTEAF
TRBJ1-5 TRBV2 ASSEARGQALGH
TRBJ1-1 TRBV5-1 ASSLAWGQGEAF
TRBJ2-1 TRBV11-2 ASSSSLSSYNEQF
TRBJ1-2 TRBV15 ATRLGQGGGGYT
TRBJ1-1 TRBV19 ASSLLNSIGEDTEAF
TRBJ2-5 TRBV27 ASSFTPKETQY
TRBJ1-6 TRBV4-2 ASSQTENNSPLH
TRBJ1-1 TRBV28 ASRPVAAPRGAEAF
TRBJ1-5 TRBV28 ASSVQGLGNQPQH
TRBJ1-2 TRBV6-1 ASSEALGGLLNYGYT
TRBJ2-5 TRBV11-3 ASSPWRVVRKKETQY
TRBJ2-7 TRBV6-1 ASSGGQGAASTYEQY
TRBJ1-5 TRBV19 ASSIGQSNSNQPQH
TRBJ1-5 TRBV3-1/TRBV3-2 ASSQDRGEGQPQH
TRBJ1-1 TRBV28 ASSPDRGQASEAF
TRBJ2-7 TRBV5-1 ASSPSGQGSYEQY
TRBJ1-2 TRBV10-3 AISEPSGTGGRGYT
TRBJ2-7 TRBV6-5 ASDDRVGEQY
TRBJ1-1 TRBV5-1 ASSFSDNTEAF
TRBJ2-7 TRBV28 ASSWSSPSLVSEQY
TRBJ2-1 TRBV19 ASSQYPGTGSHEQF
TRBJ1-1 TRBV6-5 ASSYSSNTEAF
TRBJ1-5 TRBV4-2 ASSPQATIDQPQH
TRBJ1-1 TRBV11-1 ASSFQGGTEAF
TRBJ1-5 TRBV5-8 ASSPGALEPQH
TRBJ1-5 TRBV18 ASSPPGGYQPQH
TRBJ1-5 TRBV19 ASSIRDLNQH
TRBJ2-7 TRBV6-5 AAWDNYEQY
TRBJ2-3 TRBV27 ASRSGPFSTDTQY
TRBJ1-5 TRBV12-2 ASRLAGGAPRSQH
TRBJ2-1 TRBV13 ASSLDGASFYNEQF
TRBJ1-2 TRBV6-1 ASSEAGPNIYGYT
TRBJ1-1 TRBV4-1 ASSQEWQGGSEAF
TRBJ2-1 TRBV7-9 ASSSLLAGGPYNEQF
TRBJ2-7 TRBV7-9 ASSPTGDEQY
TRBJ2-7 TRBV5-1 ASSLSRASYEQY
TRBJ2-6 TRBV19 ASSNGALGANILT
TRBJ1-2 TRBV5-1 ASSSGQGAVYGYT
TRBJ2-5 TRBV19 ASSRDRGRVETQY
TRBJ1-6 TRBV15 ATRYGQRNSPLH
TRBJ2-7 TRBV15 ATSRGRISYEQY
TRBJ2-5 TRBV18 ASSRGSLLNRETQY
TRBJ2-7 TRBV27 ASSLFGSSYEQY
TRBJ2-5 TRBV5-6 ASSLTEDLETQY
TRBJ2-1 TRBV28 ASSMTSGAYNEQF